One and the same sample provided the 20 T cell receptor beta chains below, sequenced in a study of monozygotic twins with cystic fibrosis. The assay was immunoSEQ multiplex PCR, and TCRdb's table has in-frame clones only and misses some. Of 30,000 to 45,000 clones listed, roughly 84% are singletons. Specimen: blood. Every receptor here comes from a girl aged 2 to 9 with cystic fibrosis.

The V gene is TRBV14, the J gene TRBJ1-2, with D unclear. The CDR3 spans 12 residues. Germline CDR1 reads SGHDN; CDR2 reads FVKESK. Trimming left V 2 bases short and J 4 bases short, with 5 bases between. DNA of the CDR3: TGTGCCAGCAGCCAATGGGGCTATGGCTACACCTTC. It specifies CASSQWGYGYTF.

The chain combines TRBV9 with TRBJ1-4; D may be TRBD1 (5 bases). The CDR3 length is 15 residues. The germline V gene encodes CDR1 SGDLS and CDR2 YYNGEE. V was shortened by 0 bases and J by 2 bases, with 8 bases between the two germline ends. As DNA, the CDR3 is TGTGCCAGCAGCGTAGCGGGGGGGACTAATGAAAAACTGTTTTTT. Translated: CASSVAGGTNEKLFF.

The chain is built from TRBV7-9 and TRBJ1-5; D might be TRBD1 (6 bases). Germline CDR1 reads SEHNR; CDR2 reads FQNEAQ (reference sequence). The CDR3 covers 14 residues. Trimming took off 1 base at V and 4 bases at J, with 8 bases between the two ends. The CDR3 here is CASSLEGGNQPQHF. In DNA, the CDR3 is TGTGCCAGCAGCTTAGAGGGGGGGAATCAGCCCCAGCATTTT.

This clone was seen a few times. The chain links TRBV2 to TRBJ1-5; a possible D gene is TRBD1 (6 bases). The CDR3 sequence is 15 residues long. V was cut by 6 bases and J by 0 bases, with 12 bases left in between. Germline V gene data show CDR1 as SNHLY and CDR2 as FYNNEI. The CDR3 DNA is TGTGCCAGCAGCCGGACAGAGTTTAGCAATCAGCCCCAGCATTTT. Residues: CASSRTEFSNQPQHF.

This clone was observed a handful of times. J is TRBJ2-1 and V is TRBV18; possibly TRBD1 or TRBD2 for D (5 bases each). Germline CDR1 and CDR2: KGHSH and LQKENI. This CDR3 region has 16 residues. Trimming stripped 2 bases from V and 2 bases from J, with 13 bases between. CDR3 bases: TGTGCCAGCTCACCATTCACGGGGCCAACCTACAATGAGCAGTTCTTC. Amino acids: CASSPFTGPTYNEQFF.

DNA for the CDR3: TGTGCCTGGAAACCTAACTATGGCTACACCTTC. The encoded protein is CAWKPNYGYTF. The V and J genes are TRBV30 and TRBJ1-2; D ambiguous. CDR3 length: 11 amino acids. V dropped 4 bases and J dropped 0 bases, with 3 bases sitting between them. Germline loops: CDR1 GTSNPN, CDR2 SVGIG (reference sequence).

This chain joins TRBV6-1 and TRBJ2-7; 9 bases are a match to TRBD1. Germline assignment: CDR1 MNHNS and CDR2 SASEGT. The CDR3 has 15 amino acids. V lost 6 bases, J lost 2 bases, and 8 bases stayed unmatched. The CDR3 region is CASSPWGTGTYEQYF. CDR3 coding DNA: TGTGCCAGCAGCCCCTGGGGGACAGGGACCTACGAGCAGTACTTC.

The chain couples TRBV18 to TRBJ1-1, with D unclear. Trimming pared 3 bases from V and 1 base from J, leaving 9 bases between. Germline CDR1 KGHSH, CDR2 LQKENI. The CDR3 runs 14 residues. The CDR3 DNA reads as TGTGCCAGCTCACCTCAAAAAGGGAACACTGAAGCTTTCTTT. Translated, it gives CASSPQKGNTEAFF.

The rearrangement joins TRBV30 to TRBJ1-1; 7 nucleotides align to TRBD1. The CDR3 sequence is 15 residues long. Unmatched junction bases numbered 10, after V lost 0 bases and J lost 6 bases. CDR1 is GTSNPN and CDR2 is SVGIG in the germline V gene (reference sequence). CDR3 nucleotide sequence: TGTGCCTGGAGTGTACTGGGGCAGGGGGACCCTGAAGCTTTCTTT. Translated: CAWSVLGQGDPEAFF.

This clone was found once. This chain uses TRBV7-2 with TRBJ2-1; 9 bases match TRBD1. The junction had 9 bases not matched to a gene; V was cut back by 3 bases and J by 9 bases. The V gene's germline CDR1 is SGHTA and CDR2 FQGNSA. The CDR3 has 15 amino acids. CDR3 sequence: CASSLGTGTISEQFF. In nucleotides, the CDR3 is TGTGCCAGCAGCTTGGGGACAGGGACAATCAGTGAGCAGTTCTTC.

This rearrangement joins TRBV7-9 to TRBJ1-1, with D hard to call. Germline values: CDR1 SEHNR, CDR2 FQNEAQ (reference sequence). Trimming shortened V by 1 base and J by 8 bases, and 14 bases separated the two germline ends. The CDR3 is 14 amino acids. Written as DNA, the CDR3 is TGTGCCAGCAGCTTAGTACCACCCGAGAAGGAAGCTTTCTTT. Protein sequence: CASSLVPPEKEAFF.

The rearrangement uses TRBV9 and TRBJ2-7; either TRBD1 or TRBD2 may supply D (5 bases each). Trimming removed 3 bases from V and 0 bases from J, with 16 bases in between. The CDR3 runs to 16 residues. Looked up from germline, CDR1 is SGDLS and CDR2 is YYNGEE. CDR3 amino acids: CASSAGPGPSSYEQYF. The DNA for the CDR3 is TGTGCCAGCAGCGCGGGGCCCGGGCCGAGCTCCTACGAGCAGTACTTC.

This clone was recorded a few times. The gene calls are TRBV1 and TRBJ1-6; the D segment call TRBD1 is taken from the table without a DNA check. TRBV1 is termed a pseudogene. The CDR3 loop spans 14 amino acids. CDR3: CTSSLDRVNSPLHF. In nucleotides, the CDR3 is TGCACCAGCAGCCTGGACAGGGTAAATTCACCCCTCCACTTT.

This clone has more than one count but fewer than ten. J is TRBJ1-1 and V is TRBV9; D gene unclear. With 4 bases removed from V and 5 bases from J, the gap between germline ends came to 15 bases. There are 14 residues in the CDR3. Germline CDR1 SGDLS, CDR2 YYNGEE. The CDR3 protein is CASSPPRIGTEAFF. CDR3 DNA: TGTGCCAGCAGCCCGCCCCGAATCGGGACTGAAGCTTTCTTT.

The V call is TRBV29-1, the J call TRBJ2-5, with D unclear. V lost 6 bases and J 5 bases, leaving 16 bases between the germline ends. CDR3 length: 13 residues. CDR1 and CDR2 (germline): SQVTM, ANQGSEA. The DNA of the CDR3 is TGCAGCGTCCACCTAAAAGGGCTGGAGACCCAGTACTTC. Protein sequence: CSVHLKGLETQYF.

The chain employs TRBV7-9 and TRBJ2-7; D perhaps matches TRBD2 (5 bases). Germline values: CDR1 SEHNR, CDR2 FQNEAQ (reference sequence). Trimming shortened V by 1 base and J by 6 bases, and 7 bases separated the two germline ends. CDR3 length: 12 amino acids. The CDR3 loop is CASSLVSGEQYF. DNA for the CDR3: TGTGCCAGCAGCTTAGTGAGCGGCGAGCAGTACTTC.

In DNA form, the CDR3 reads TGTGCCAGCAGCGGTGGTGGCAGGGTGGGAAACTATGGCTACACCTTC. Translation: CASSGGGRVGNYGYTF. The genes are TRBV5-5 and TRBJ1-2, with a weak D call TRBD1 (5 bases). The CDR3 is 16 amino acids. The V end lost 4 bases, the J end lost 2 bases, and 18 bases lay between the germline ends. The germline V gene has CDR1 SGHKS and CDR2 YYEKEE (reference sequence).

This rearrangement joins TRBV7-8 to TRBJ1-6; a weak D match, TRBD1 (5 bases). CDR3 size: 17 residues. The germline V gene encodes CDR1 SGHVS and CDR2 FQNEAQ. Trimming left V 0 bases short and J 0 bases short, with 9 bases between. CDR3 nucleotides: TGTGCCAGCAGCTTAGCGCCAGGGAGCTCCTATAATTCACCCCTCCACTTT. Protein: CASSLAPGSSYNSPLHF.

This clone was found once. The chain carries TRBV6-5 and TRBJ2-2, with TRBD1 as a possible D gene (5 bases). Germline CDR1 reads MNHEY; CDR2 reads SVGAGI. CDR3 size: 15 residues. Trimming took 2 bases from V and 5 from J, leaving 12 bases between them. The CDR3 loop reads CASSYVQGRTGELFF. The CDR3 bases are TGTGCCAGCAGTTACGTTCAGGGAAGGACCGGGGAGCTGTTTTTT.

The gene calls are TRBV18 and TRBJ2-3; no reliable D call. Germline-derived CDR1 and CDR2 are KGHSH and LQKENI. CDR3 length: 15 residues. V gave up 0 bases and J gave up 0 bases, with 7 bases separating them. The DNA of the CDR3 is TGTGCCAGCTCACCACCGAGGCCCAGCACAGATACGCAGTATTTT. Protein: CASSPPRPSTDTQYF. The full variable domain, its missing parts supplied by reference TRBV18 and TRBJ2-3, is NAGVMQNPRHLVRRRGQEARLRCSPMKGHSHVYWYRQLPEEGLKFMVYLQKENIIDESGMPKERFSAEFPKEGPSILRIQQVVRGDSAAYFCASSPPRPSTDTQYFGPGTRLTVL.